This T cell receptor beta chain was obtained from a study of cytomegalovirus exposure and HLA in healthy donors (dated by TCRdb to 2017 to 2019). In the study overall: An earlier analysis of roughly 570 of the donors reported around 280 Gb of sequence data and around 120 million unique TCR beta sequences obtained from some 170 million T cells. An early release that covered about 600 HLA-typed donors contained about 290 gigabases of sequencing data and 70 million to 100 million unique TCR sequences. Among the roughly 400 genotyped donors, approximately 77% belonged to the genetic ancestry cluster associated with self-reported Caucasian donors. The aim of the study was to test whether cataloging public T cell receptors could identify signatures of past pathogen exposure. The study profiled the T cell repertoires of about 720 subjects by immunosequencing and related them to cytomegalovirus serostatus. Along with the roughly 670-subject first cohort, a separate validation cohort of around 120 different subjects was used. To predict cytomegalovirus infection status, the study combined high-throughput TCR immunosequencing, statistical association of individual TCRs with disease status, and machine learning. To study patterns of TCR occurrence, a later analysis re-analyzed previously published TCR beta repertoires from several hundred donors and added high-resolution HLA genotyping. In the later analysis, no new phenotypic data were used to find candidate immune exposures; instead, reliance was placed on TCR beta sequences and their occurrence across donors. An earlier analysis of roughly 580 of the donors used high-throughput TCR beta sequencing to judge whether each TCR beta V gene segment behaved as functional or pseudogenic. Donor age, sex, ethnicity and CMV serostatus were compiled alongside the repertoire data. A later genetic analysis used genome-wide SNP genotypes for about 65% of the roughly 700 donors, treating that subset as a discovery cohort. Every discovery cohort repertoire had been produced on one sequencing platform. HLA typing covered class I and class II loci at four-digit resolution. Typing coverage varied by locus: roughly 620-630 donors for A, B, C, DRB1 and DQB1; under 550 for DQA1; about 590 for DPA1; roughly 450 for DPB1. Four or five DR-DQ haplotypes were treated as single units for association and clustering because of strong linkage in the cohort. Among 300 to 500 genotyped donors of the cohort, an average of approximately 220,000 unique TCR beta nucleotide sequences was sequenced per donor, of which roughly 17% were non-productive.

Here is what the overall study found, with its caveats: In a later analysis, HLA-associated TCR beta chains were found to be more clonally expanded and to have lower generation probabilities than equally common non-associated chains. A later analysis found that TCR association rates varied across HLA loci, with DRB1 alleles showing the most associated TCRs and HLA-C alleles the fewest. Presence/absence analyses assumed roughly uniform sequencing depth across donors, an assumption that may not hold. In this cohort, only TCR beta chains were sequenced, and detectable features were limited by the absence of alpha or paired-chain data. CMV serostatus was the only immune exposure information available for the cohort. Correlated functional status among segregating V segments might be attributable to linkage disequilibrium, but an unknown experimental factor could not be ruled out. A later genetic analysis reported fewer N-insertions in productive TCRs among donors in an Asian-associated ancestry cluster than the roughly 700-donor mean. Most TCR sequences were observed very rarely across donors, whereas some public TCRs were present in many individuals. In vitro tests confirmed that a few of the cytomegalovirus-associated TCR beta chains recognize cytomegalovirus antigens. A further reported finding was that TCR beta sequences accurately predicted the HLA-A and HLA-B alleles for most subjects in the first cohort. In a later analysis, about 17,000 TCR beta sequences were associated with specific HLA alleles at a false discovery rate of 0.05. Because counts were too low, 15 to 20 rarely observed V segments, including chromosome 9 orphons, were excluded from the earlier analysis of about 500 of the donors. According to the authors, the approach could potentially be generalized to other disease states and immunological phenotypes. The classifier was reported to diagnose cytomegalovirus status with high specificity and sensitivity in both the original cohort and the validation cohort. A group of highly shared sequence variants was considered likely to be a technical artifact of the sequencing pipeline. Strong co-occurrence of HLA alleles, especially DR and DQ, made assigning TCR associations to individual alleles difficult. HLA typing was unavailable for some donors at each locus, so association tests used only the typed subset. Broadly in line with IMGT annotations, most TCR beta V segments showed up in productive rearrangements about 87% or about 30% of the time in an earlier analysis of about 500 of the donors. In a later genetic analysis, a missense DCLRE1C variant was associated with V-gene and J-gene trimming of TCR beta chains, and the association was replicated in an independent cohort. Several of the top co-occurrence clusters appeared to be linked to parvovirus B19, influenza, CMV and Epstein-Barr virus, according to a later analysis. A later analysis found that most CMV-associated TCR beta chains appeared HLA-restricted, with HLA associations seemingly driven largely by CMV exposure. The study gave a list of 150 to 200 TCR beta chains associated with cytomegalovirus.

The cohort comprised some 700 healthy bone marrow donors. At the time of sampling, all cohort members were nominally healthy, though unrecorded immune exposures were likely present. The donor was CMV seropositive and was included in the group of almost 300 seropositive cohort members. Every donor gave a peripheral blood sample, and the peripheral blood mononuclear cells from that sample were used for TCR beta sequencing. Genomic DNA was extracted from the blood cell samples with the Qiagen DNeasy Blood Extraction Kit. Preparation of the library involved the immunoSEQ multiplex PCR assay. For the multiplex PCR, a mixture combining 60 forward primers for TCR Vbeta segments and 13 reverse primers for TCR Jbeta segments was used. The CDR3 region of rearranged TCR beta genes was amplified from genomic DNA by a multiplex PCR assay. Amplified TCR beta libraries were sequenced as 87-base-pair reads on the Illumina HiSeq System. Per the authors' processing: In a later analysis, some 80 million unique TCR beta chains were counted across the 666 repertoires, and roughly 10 million of these chains were shared by at least two donors. Raw reads were error-corrected and collapsed into unique sequences by a nearest-neighbor algorithm in which closely related sequences were merged to remove PCR and sequencing errors. To assign V, D and J gene segments, CDR3 sequences were aligned to IMGT reference sequences. Each retained sequence needed at least a six-nucleotide match to both a V gene segment and a J gene segment. Rearrangements were classified as productive when the CDR3 lacked stop codons and remained in frame with V and J, and all other rearrangements were classified as non-productive. Following IMGT convention, CDR3 was defined as the stretch from the second conserved V-encoded cysteine to the conserved J-encoded phenylalanine. The earlier analysis of 587 of the donors excluded sequences that lacked an unambiguous match to a single V gene segment. In an earlier analysis of almost 600 of the donors, a V segment was called functional when productive rearrangements were above 56.7%, and segregating when the standard deviation between donors exceeded 5%. A statistical classification framework was built for diagnosing cytomegalovirus status from the catalog of TCR beta chain sequences. In a later analysis, TCR nucleotide sequences were compared against IMGT/GENE-DB human TR gene sequences so that V and J genes could be assigned. In a later analysis, CDR3 sequences and most-parsimonious VDJ recombination scenarios were assigned using the TCRdist pipeline. In a later analysis, every TCR beta chain was defined by the combination of its CDR3 amino acid sequence and its V-gene family, and reads without a unique V-gene family were dropped. To address suspected cross-contamination and a sequencing artifact, a later analysis removed under 600 highly shared, low-generation-probability nucleotide sequences. For each public chain, a later analysis derived a clonal expansion index from normalized ranks of inferred template counts within each repertoire. In a later analysis, generation probabilities were computed using a VDJ recombination model fitted to out-of-frame rearrangements, and the results were checked against IGoR. Hypergeometric tests were used in a later analysis to score TCR-TCR, TCR-HLA and TCR-CMV co-occurrence, with a repertoire-size bias correction applied to the TCR pairs. In a later analysis, false discovery rates were estimated by permuting HLA or CMV assignments 20 times. In a later analysis, co-occurring TCRs were grouped using DBSCAN, and TCRdist sequence similarity was added for clustering within HLA-allele-positive subsets. Co-occurrence clustering excluded repertoires with fewer than 30,000 or more than 120,000 public chains, plus five with anomalous nucleotide sharing. TCRdb holds this immuneACCESS table with in-frame rearrangements only. Some clones are missing; in checked studies, unresolved V genes explain under half, and the rest has no known cause. That table gives V, J and clone size, and the DNA gave D and trimming. This sample gives roughly 150,000 clones in total; 64% of them show up just once. Around 3% of the sample belongs to the ten largest clones.

About this clone: There is no known antigen for this receptor. Base qualities were left out, and no much larger clone turns up one base away.

This TCR was sampled from a woman in her 30s in good health and CMV-seropositive. Material for sequencing was PBMCs.

The DNA sequence reads TGCGCCAGCAGCCAAGATCTAGTCCGGACAGGTGCCAATTCACCCCTCCACTTT. The encoded protein is CASSQDLVRTGANSPLHF. Recombination connected TRBV4-1 to TRBJ1-6; the central 7 bases match TRBD1. As encoded in the germline V gene, CDR1 is MGHRA while CDR2 is YSYEKL. For this chain, trimming is 0 bases at the V end and 7 bases at the J end, and the number of junction bases without a gene match is 12. The CDR3 starts with the cysteine, ends with the phenylalanine, and has 18 residues. This entry keeps only the CDR3 DNA: 54 bases, framed from base 1.